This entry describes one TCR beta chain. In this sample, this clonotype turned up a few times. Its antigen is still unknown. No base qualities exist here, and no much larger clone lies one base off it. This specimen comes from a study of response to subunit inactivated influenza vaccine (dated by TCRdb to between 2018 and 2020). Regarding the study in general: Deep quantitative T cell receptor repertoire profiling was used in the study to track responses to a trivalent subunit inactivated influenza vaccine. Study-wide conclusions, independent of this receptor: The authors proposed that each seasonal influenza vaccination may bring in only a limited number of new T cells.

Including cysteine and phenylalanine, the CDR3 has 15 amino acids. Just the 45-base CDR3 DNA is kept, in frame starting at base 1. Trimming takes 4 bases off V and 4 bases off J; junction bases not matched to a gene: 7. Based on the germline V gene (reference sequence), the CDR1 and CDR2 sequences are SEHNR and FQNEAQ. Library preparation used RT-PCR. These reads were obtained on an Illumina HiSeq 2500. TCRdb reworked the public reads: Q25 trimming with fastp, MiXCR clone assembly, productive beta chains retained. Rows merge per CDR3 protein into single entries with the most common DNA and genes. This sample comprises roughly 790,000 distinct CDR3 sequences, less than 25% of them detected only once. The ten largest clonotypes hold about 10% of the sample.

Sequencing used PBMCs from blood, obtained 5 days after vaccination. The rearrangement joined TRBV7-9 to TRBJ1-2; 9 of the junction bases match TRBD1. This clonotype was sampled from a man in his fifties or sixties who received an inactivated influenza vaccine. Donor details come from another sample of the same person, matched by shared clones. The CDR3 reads CASSSIGTGIYGYTF. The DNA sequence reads TGTGCCAGCAGCTCCATTGGGACAGGGATCTATGGCTACACCTTC. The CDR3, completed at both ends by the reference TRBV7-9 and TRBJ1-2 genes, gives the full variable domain DTGVSQNPRHKITKRGQNVTFRCDPISEHNRLYWYRQTLGQGPEFLTYFQNEAQLEKSRLLSDRFSAERPKGSFSTLEIQRTEQGDSAMYLCASSSIGTGIYGYTFGSGTRLTVV.